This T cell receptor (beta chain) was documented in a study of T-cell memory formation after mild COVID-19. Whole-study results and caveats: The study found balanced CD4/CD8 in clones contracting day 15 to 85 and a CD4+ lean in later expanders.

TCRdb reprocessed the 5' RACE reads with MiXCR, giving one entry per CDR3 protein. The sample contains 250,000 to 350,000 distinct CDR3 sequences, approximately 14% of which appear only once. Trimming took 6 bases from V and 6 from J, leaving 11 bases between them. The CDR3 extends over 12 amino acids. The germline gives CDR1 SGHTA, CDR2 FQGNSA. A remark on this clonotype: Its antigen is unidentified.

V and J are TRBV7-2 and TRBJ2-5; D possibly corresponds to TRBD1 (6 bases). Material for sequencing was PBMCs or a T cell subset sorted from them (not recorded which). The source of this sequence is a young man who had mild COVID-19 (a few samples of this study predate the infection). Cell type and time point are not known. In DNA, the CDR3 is TGTGCCAGCAGATCAGGGGACAAGACCCAGTACTTC. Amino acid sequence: CASRSGDKTQYF.